This TCR beta chain was retrieved from a study of T cells in Graves' hyperthyroidism and ophthalmopathy (dated by TCRdb to the late 2010s). General notes on the study: Peripheral blood was sampled at the time of initial diagnosis, prior to any treatment. TCR V-J signatures able to tell the groups apart were searched for in a discovery cohort of 100 or so patients, of whom around 42 had Graves' ophthalmopathy and around 58 had stable Graves' hyperthyroidism. Prospective prediction of ophthalmopathy was tested in an independent validation cohort consisting of 18 to 20 hyperthyroidism patients and 17 patients who later progressed to ophthalmopathy. The 100 discovery patients were randomly split 7:3 into training and test sets. In addition, the study compared T-cell repertoires in thyroid tissue and in blood from about 6 Graves' hyperthyroidism patients. After sampling, hyperthyroidism patients received methimazole starting at 30 mg daily, and ophthalmopathy patients received high-dose intravenous methylprednisolone. The paper reports TCR Vbeta CDR3 sequencing of over 130 peripheral blood samples: some 41 ophthalmopathy, roughly 80 hyperthyroidism and around 17 progressor patients. General conclusions and limits of the study: In cross-validation, a model built on a 13 V-J signature told ophthalmopathy apart from stable hyperthyroidism with 85% to 90% sensitivity and approximately 81% specificity, and in testing the same model reached 80%/75%. Most expanded thyroid clonotypes (frequency above 0.001) were also detected in blood, a finding suggesting that blood repertoires may reflect thyroid immune responses. Sample size was not statistically predetermined, and blinding of investigators to group allocation was not performed. In validation, the model predicted progression to ophthalmopathy a median of approximately 6.3 months before onset, with about 64% sensitivity and around 76% specificity.

Including cysteine and phenylalanine, the CDR3 has 15 amino acids. The DNA shown is the 45-base CDR3, in frame from base 1. Based on the germline V gene (reference sequence), the CDR1 and CDR2 sequences are DFQATT and SNEGSKA. Trimming removed 3 bases from V and 5 bases from J, leaving 19 bases between the germline ends. Ophthalmopathy patients had moderately to severely active disease, with a Clinical Activity Score of 3 or more, a NOSPECS grade of 4 or more, and a disease duration of less than 3 months. Patients with uncontrolled infections, other autoimmune diseases, pregnancy or lactation were excluded. Diagnoses relied on clinical symptoms, serum thyroxine and TRAb, thyroid ultrasound and orbital computed tomography. PBMCs were isolated from 10 ml of fresh peripheral blood by Ficoll-Paque density gradient centrifugation. Total RNA was extracted using Trizol reagent, and RNA quality was assessed on an Agilent 2100 Bioanalyzer.

This clonotype was counted ten times or more. This clone's antigen is unknown. The sample holds no much larger clone one base away, and base qualities are not on file. The TCR beta CDR3 regions were amplified from the RNA transcripts. A first-round RT-PCR of the TCR CDR3 used the HTBI primer set with the Qiagen OneStep RT-PCR kit. Libraries were constructed in a second round of multiplex PCR, after which size selection and purification were performed. Paired-end sequencing of the libraries was performed with 100 bp reads on an Illumina HiSeq2000. As for the original processing: Raw data were processed with SOAPnuke, discarding reads with adapters, uncalled bases, mean Phred below 15, or no exact constant-primer or identifier match. High-quality paired reads were merged with COPE v1.2.5, and unique nucleotide sequences were defined as clonotypes. MiTCR v1.1 was used to align clonotypes to the IMGT TRBV, TRBD and TRBJ reference segments. Analysis was restricted to V-J combinations with a frequency above 0.0001, which covered roughly 99% of repertoires. A TCS score was defined as the ratio of F50 (clonal expansion) to E x V (chaos), with BLOSUM62-based TCRdist applied between CDR3 peptides within each V-J. Welch's t-statistics and random forest reduced roughly 500 V-J features to 10 to 15, which were used in a naive Bayes classifier (R e1071). Using fastp at Q25 and MiXCR, TCRdb reprocessed the public reads and kept productive beta chains. Here each entry gathers all rows of one CDR3 protein and keeps the most common genes and DNA. These V and J calls are TCRdb output, not the study's own analysis. In all, the sample holds some 500,000 distinct CDR3 sequences, and roughly a quarter of those were seen once. The top ten constitute approximately 10% of the sample.

The chain uses TRBV20-1 and TRBJ2-5; the D segment could be TRBD1, given 6 matching bases. The sequence derives from a woman in her 30s with Graves' ophthalmopathy. The material sequenced was blood. The nucleotide sequence reads as follows: TGCAGTGCTAGTAGGAACAGGGCGGTCGTCGAGACCCAGTACTTC. This yields the protein CSASRNRAVVETQYF.